This record covers a single T cell receptor beta chain. Antigen specificity is unknown. Each PCR replicate from the sorted subsets contained about 200 ng DNA, which is 25,000 to 30,000 T cell genomes. As originally analysed: ImmunoSEQ supplied junction-only sequences lacking quality scores, so filtering was different. Using immunoSEQ multiplex PCR, the repertoire was profiled, and TCRdb retains in-frame clones only, with some absent. V and J calls and clone size come straight from that table; D and trimming were deduced from the DNA. The table records some 580,000 clones, 95% to 98% of them present only once. Naive CD8 cells lacked CD45RO and underwent positive selection for CCR7, leaving out terminally differentiated effector memory CD45RA+ cells. The CDR3 contains 17 residues. CDR1 and CDR2 (germline): SGHRS, YFSETQ. Trimming took 3 bases from V and 0 from J, leaving 15 bases between them. The data originate from a study of shared clonotypes between healthy human individuals. Study-wide results and caveats: Rarefaction curves obtained for sorted subsets showed sequencing incomplete despite large depth.

The clonotype originates from a man aged 25-45 years in good health. The V call is TRBV5-1, the J call TRBJ1-4; possibly TRBD1 for D (5 bases). The source material was naive CD8+ T cells sorted from blood. CDR3 coding DNA: TGCGCCAGCAGCTCTACTGGGGCATATACAACTAATGAAAAACTGTTTTTT. It translates to CASSSTGAYTTNEKLFF.